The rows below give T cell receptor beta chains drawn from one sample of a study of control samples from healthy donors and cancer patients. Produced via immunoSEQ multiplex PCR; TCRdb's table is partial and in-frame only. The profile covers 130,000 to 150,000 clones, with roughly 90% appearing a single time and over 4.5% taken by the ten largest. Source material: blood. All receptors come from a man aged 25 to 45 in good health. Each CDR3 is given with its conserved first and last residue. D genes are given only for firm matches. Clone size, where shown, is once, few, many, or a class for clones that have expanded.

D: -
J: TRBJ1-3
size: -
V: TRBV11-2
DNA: TGTGCCAGCAGCTTCGACATATCTGGAAACACCATATATTTT
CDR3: CASSFDISGNTIYF

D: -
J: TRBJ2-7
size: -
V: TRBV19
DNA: TGTGCCAGTAGTCCTCAGGGAAACGAGCAGTACTTC
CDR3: CASSPQGNEQYF

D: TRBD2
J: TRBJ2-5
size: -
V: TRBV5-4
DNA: TGTGCCAGCAGCTACCCAGCGGGAGCCGAGGAGACCCAGTACTTC
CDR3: CASSYPAGAEETQYF

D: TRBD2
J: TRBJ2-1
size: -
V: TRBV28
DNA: TGTGCCAGCAGCCGCTTAGTCATTAGCGGGAGATCCTATGAGCAGTTCTTC
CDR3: CASSRLVISGRSYEQFF

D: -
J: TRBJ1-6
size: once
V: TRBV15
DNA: TGTGCCACCAGCAGAGGAGACAAATTCATCGTACATAATTCACCCCTCCACTTT
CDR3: CATSRGDKFIVHNSPLHF

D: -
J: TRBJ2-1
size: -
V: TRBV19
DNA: TGTGCCAGTAGTATACGGGACGCAGCCGACGATGAGCAGTTCTTC
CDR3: CASSIRDAADDEQFF

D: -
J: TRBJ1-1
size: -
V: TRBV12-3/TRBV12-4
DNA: TGTGCCAGCAGCCCGGACAGAGACACTGAAGCTTTCTTT
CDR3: CASSPDRDTEAFF

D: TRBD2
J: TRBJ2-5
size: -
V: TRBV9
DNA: TGTGCCAGCAGCGCCCTGAGCGGGGGGGACGAGACCCAGTACTTC
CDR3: CASSALSGGDETQYF

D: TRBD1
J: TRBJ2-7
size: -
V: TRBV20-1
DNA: TGCCGCGGAGACAGGGCCTACGAGCAGTACTTC
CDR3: CRGDRAYEQYF

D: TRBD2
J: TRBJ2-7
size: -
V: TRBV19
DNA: TGTGCCAGTACCCCCGGTCGGCGGGAGTACTACGAGCAGTACTTC
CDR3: CASTPGRREYYEQYF

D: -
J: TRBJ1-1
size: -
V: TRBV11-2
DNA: TGTGCCAGCAGCTTCTTCGAGGGGGGGACTGAAGCTTTCTTT
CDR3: CASSFFEGGTEAFF

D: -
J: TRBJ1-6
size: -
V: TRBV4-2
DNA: TGTGCCAGCAGCCAAGTCGAGAGCAGGCGGAGTTCACCCCTCCACTTT
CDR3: CASSQVESRRSSPLHF

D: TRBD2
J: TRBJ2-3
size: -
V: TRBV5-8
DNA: TGTGCCAGCAGCGCGACTAGCGGGGGGACAGATACGCAGTATTTT
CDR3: CASSATSGGTDTQYF

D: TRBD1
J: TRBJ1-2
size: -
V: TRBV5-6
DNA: TGTGCCAGCAGAAACCGGGACAGAGTCTATGGCTACACCTTC
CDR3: CASRNRDRVYGYTF

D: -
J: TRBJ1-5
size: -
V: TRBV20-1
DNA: TGCAGTGCTAGTAGGGGACGGATCAATCAGCCCCAGCATTTT
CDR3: CSASRGRINQPQHF

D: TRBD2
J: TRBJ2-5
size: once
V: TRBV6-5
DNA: TGTGCCAGCAGTTACAAGCGGGATAGGGTGGAGACCCAGTACTTC
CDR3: CASSYKRDRVETQYF

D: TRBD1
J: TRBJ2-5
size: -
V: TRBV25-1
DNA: TGTGCCAGCTCTTGGACAGGCCAGTCCCACCGGACCCAGTACTTC
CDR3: CASSWTGQSHRTQYF

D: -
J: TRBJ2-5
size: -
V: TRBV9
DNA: TGTGCCAGCAGCGTAGACCAAGAGACCCAGTACTTC
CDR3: CASSVDQETQYF

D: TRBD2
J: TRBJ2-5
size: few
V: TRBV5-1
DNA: TGCGCCAGCGAAACCGGGACTAGGTTAGGGGAGACCCAGTACTTC
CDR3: CASETGTRLGETQYF

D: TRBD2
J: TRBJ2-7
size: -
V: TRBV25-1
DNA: TGTGCCAGCAGTGAATACCCAGCGGGGGAGCAGTACTTC
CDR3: CASSEYPAGEQYF

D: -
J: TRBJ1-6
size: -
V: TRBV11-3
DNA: TGTGCCAGCAGCGCCTCCTATAATTCACCCCTCCACTTT
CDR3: CASSASYNSPLHF

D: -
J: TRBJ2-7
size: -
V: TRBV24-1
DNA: TGTGCCACCAGTGATTCGGGAAACCCCTACGAGCAGTACTTC
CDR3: CATSDSGNPYEQYF

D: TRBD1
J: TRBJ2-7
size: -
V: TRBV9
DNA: TGTGCCAGCAGCGCGGGAAGGGACAGGCCCTACGAGCAGTACTTC
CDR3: CASSAGRDRPYEQYF

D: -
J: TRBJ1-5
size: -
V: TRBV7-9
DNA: TGTGCCAGCAGCTTCGGGGAGCAGCCCCAGCATTTT
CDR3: CASSFGEQPQHF

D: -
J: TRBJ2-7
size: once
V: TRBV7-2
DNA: TGTGCCAGCAGCCGTCCGGGTCGGGAGCAGTACTTC
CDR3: CASSRPGREQYF

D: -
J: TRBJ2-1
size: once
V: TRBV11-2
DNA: TGTGCCAGCAGCTTAGGGCGACTAGTCACACCTCCCAATGAGCAGTTCTTC
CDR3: CASSLGRLVTPPNEQFF

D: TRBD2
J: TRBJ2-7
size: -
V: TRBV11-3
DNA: TGTGCCAGCAGCATCCCCGGGACTAGCGCCTACGAGCAGTACTTC
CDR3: CASSIPGTSAYEQYF

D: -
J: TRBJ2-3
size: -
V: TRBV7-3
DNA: TGTGCCAGCAGCTCTGAACCCACAGATACGCAGTATTTT
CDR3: CASSSEPTDTQYF

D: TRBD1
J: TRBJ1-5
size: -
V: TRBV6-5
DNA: TGTGCCAGCAGTTCCGGGACAGGGGAGAATCAGCCCCAGCATTTT
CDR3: CASSSGTGENQPQHF

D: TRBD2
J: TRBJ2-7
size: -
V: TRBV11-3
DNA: TGTGCCAGCAGCCCCCCCGGGGTAGCGGGAATTGTGCGGTACTTC
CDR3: CASSPPGVAGIVRYF